These 26 T cell receptor beta chains came from one sample sequenced in a study of beta chain features in type 1 diabetes. Study results and limitations: When Type 1 diabetes patients were examined, their TCRB CDR3s proved moderately but significantly shorter in all four CD4+ subsets.

For these receptors, no antigen is known. The investigators reverse transcribed all of the isolated RNA, so they sequenced expressed TCRB transcripts. The repertoire was sequenced with immunoSEQ multiplex PCR; TCRdb's copy has only in-frame clones and lacks some. The table lists hundreds of thousands of clones, roughly 12% of them singletons, with approximately 0.02% in the top ten. Sequencing was performed on naive CD4+ T cells from blood. The receptors derive from a man aged 18-30 years with type 1 diabetes.

This rearrangement joins TRBV10-3 to TRBJ2-7; D gene ambiguous. This CDR3 is built from 13 residues. Trimming shortened V by 5 bases and J by 3 bases, and 11 bases separated the two germline ends. In germline, CDR1 is ENHRY, CDR2 SYGVKD. The DNA for the CDR3 is TGTGCCATCAGTTCGGACCCCCGCTACGAGCAGTACTTC. Protein product: CAISSDPRYEQYF.

This clone was picked up a small number of times. This sample includes further DNA sequences coding for the same CDR3. The chain is built from TRBV7-2 and TRBJ2-5; D may be TRBD2 (5 bases). The CDR3 consists of 14 residues. Germline V gene data show CDR1 as SGHTA and CDR2 as FQGNSA. Trimming took off 5 bases at V and 4 bases at J, with 14 bases between the two ends. Here the CDR3 reads CASSPPGIRETQYF. As DNA, the CDR3 is TGTGCCAGCAGCCCTCCCGGGATTAGAGAGACCCAGTACTTC.

The chain uses TRBV2 and TRBJ2-1, with D hard to call. This CDR3 has 13 residues. V dropped 8 bases and J dropped 0 bases, with 8 bases sitting between them. Germline lookup yields CDR1 SNHLY and CDR2 FYNNEI. The CDR3 nucleotides are TGTGCCAGCGTGTCGAGCTCCTACAATGAGCAGTTCTTC. Its protein product is CASVSSSYNEQFF.

This clone was detected a few times. The chain links TRBV7-2 to TRBJ2-1; 8 bases are a match to TRBD2. The V gene's germline CDR1 is SGHTA and CDR2 FQGNSA. The ends lost 4 bases at V and 2 bases at J; junction bases unmatched: 10. This CDR3 region has 17 residues. The CDR3: CASSSVVAGSTYNEQFF. CDR3 DNA sequence: TGTGCCAGCAGCTCGGTAGTAGCGGGGTCCACCTACAATGAGCAGTTCTTC. The full variable domain, in which reference TRBV7-2 and TRBJ2-1 provide the parts outside the CDR3, is GAGVSQSPSNKVTEKGKDVELRCDPISGHTALYWYRQSLGQGLEFLIYFQGNSAPDKSGLPSDRFSAERTGGSVSTLTIQRTQQEDSAVYLCASSSVVAGSTYNEQFFGPGTRLTVL.

The J gene is TRBJ2-5, the V gene TRBV11-3, with D perhaps being TRBD1 or TRBD2 (5 bases each). Trimming left V 5 bases short and J 0 bases short, with 10 bases between. The CDR3 has 14 residues. The germline V gene encodes CDR1 SGHNT and CDR2 YENEEA. For the CDR3, the DNA is TGTGCCAGCAGCACCCGGGACCACCAAGAGACCCAGTACTTC. It yields the protein CASSTRDHQETQYF.

This clone occurred a few times. This CDR3 is also generated by other DNA sequences in the sample. The CDR3 DNA is TGCAGCGTTGAGCAGGGAGGAGAGACCCAGTACTTC. Its translation: CSVEQGGETQYF. The gene calls are TRBV29-1 and TRBJ2-5, with TRBD2 as a possible D gene (6 bases). V was shortened by 3 bases and J by 4 bases, with 9 bases between the two germline ends. The CDR3 runs to 12 residues. The germline V gene encodes CDR1 SQVTM and CDR2 ANQGSEA.

In its sample, this clone was seen a few times. The rearrangement uses TRBV6-5 and TRBJ2-3; TRBD2 agrees at 9 bases. CDR1 MNHEY and CDR2 SVGAGI come from the germline V gene. Losses at the gene ends were 4 bases for V and 2 bases for J; bases not matched to a gene: 7. The CDR3 is 16 residues long. This chain's CDR3 is CASSSPTSGHTDTQYF. The CDR3 bases are TGTGCCAGCAGTTCCCCGACTAGCGGACACACAGATACGCAGTATTTT.

J is TRBJ1-1 and V is TRBV28, with a tentative D call TRBD1 (5 bases). The germline V gene encodes CDR1 MDHEN and CDR2 SYDVKM. This CDR3 region has 15 residues. V was trimmed by 3 bases and J by 2 bases, leaving 13 bases between them. The CDR3 here is CASSLAGTFNTEAFF. The CDR3 DNA reads TGTGCCAGCAGTTTGGCCGGGACTTTTAACACTGAAGCTTTCTTT.

The chain carries TRBV12-5 and TRBJ2-3; a possible D gene is TRBD2 (6 bases). Germline CDR1 LGHNT, CDR2 FRNRAP. This CDR3 spans 16 amino acids. V lost 0 bases to trimming and J lost 5 bases, with 15 bases between them. CDR3 amino acids: CASGLVLSAGGDTQYF. The DNA of the CDR3 is TGTGCTAGTGGTTTGGTACTATCGGCCGGGGGAGATACGCAGTATTTT.

Remarks on this clone: At the DNA level, this CDR3 is encoded by other sequences in the same sample as well. This chain connects TRBV30 to TRBJ1-4; D unclear. This CDR3 has 13 amino acids. The V end was cut by 0 bases, the J end by 1 base, with 3 bases between. Germline assignment: CDR1 GTSNPN and CDR2 SVGIG (reference sequence). The CDR3 region is CAWSVGTNEKLFF. The CDR3 DNA reads as TGTGCCTGGAGTGTGGGAACTAATGAAAAACTGTTTTTT.

This clone was counted between two and nine times. The chain carries TRBV15 and TRBJ2-3, with D possibly called TRBD1 or TRBD2 (5 bases each). The CDR3 has 17 amino acids. V was shortened by 1 base and J by 2 bases, with 16 bases between the two germline ends. Germline-derived CDR1 and CDR2 are LNHNV and YYDKDF (reference sequence). The CDR3 nucleotides read TGTGCCACCAGCAGAGGGCCAGTCGGGGCGGACACAGATACGCAGTATTTT. Its translation is CATSRGPVGADTDTQYF.

This clone was seen only a few times. V gene TRBV9 combines with J gene TRBJ2-1; D not certain. V shed 5 bases and J shed 0 bases, with 6 bases lying between them. The CDR3 has 13 amino acids. Germline V gene lookup returns CDR1 SGDLS and CDR2 YYNGEE. CDR3 in DNA: TGTGCCAGCAGAAACAGCTCCTACAATGAGCAGTTCTTC. Translating it yields CASRNSSYNEQFF.

This chain connects TRBV28 to TRBJ2-5; TRBD1 aligns across 11 bases. Trimming cost V 6 bases and J 4 bases; bases outside gene matches: 13. The germline gives CDR1 MDHEN, CDR2 SYDVKM. The CDR3 length is 17 residues. The CDR3 loop reads CASRPFSGTGGRETQYF. CDR3 coding DNA: TGTGCCAGCAGACCTTTCTCCGGGACAGGGGGTCGAGAGACCCAGTACTTC.

The V call is TRBV29-1, the J call TRBJ2-1; D ambiguous. CDR3 length: 13 residues. The ends were cut back, 3 bases at V and 9 bases at J, with 15 bases in the middle. Germline V lookup: CDR1 SQVTM, CDR2 ANQGSEA. The CDR3 DNA is TGCAGCGTTGAGGGTCGGCTAACCGGTGAGCAGTTCTTC. This codes for CSVEGRLTGEQFF.

This clone was detected a few times. The chain has TRBV11-2 and TRBJ2-5; D remains ambiguous. V was shortened by 5 bases and J by 10 bases, with 11 bases between the two germline ends. CDR3 length equals 11 residues. From germline, CDR1 is SGHAT and CDR2 FQNNGV. CDR3 loop: CASSRTSGQYF. The CDR3 DNA sequence: TGTGCCAGCAGCCGTACCTCGGGCCAGTACTTC.

The V and J genes are TRBV7-9 and TRBJ2-5; D ambiguous. V lost 2 bases and J lost 5, with 12 bases in between. CDR1 and CDR2 (germline): SEHNR, FQNEAQ (reference sequence). CDR3 length: 14 residues. The CDR3 loop reads CASSLYTVSETQYF. As DNA, the CDR3 is TGTGCCAGCAGCTTATATACGGTTAGCGAGACCCAGTACTTC.

The chain has TRBV7-9 and TRBJ1-2; a possible D gene is TRBD1 (5 bases). This CDR3 spans 14 amino acids. The V gene lost 0 bases and the J gene lost 2 bases, with 7 bases spanning the gap. Looked up from germline, CDR1 is SEHNR and CDR2 is FQNEAQ (reference sequence). CDR3 DNA: TGTGCCAGCAGCTTAGCGGGGCGGAACTATGGCTACACCTTC. Encoded protein: CASSLAGRNYGYTF.

As concerns this clone: The same CDR3 arises from other DNA sequences in this sample as well. The chain uses TRBV28 and TRBJ1-2, with D unclear. The CDR3 spans 13 residues. The V gene lost 2 bases and the J gene lost 2 bases, with 6 bases spanning the gap. CDR1 is MDHEN and CDR2 is SYDVKM in the germline V gene. CDR3 protein: CASSLDGNYGYTF. In DNA form, the CDR3 reads TGTGCCAGCAGTTTAGACGGAAACTATGGCTACACCTTC.

V is TRBV25-1 and J is TRBJ2-3; 8 bases align to TRBD1. Germline-derived CDR1 and CDR2 are MGHDK and SYGVNS. The junction had 0 bases not matched to a gene; V was cut back by 3 bases and J by 1 base. The CDR3 is 14 amino acids. The DNA for the CDR3 is TGTGCCAGCAGTGAGGGACAGGGCACAGATACGCAGTATTTT. Its translation is CASSEGQGTDTQYF. Combining the CDR3 with reference TRBV25-1 and TRBJ2-3 gives the whole variable domain EADIYQTPRYLVIGTGKKITLECSQTMGHDKMYWYQQDPGMELHLIHYSYGVNSTEKGDLSSESTVSRIRTEHFPLTLESARPSHTSQYLCASSEGQGTDTQYFGPGTRLTVL.

The rearrangement joins TRBV6-5 to TRBJ2-3; 7 bases align to TRBD1. Per germline, CDR1 MNHEY and CDR2 SVGAGI. With V trimmed by 5 bases and J by 2 bases, 4 bases remained unmatched. The CDR3 totals 14 residues. The CDR3 nucleotides are TGTGCCAGCAGTCCGGGACAGATCACAGATACGCAGTATTTT. It is translated as CASSPGQITDTQYF.

This clone was observed a few times. V gene TRBV19 combines with J gene TRBJ1-6, with 7 nucleotides matching TRBD1. The ends lost 4 bases at V and 7 bases at J; junction bases unmatched: 4. Germline V CDR1 and CDR2: LNHDA, SQIVND (reference sequence). This CDR3 has 14 residues. The CDR3 loop is CASSTGTANSPLHF. CDR3 in DNA: TGTGCCAGTAGTACCGGGACAGCCAATTCACCCCTCCACTTT.

This clone appeared a few times. The V call is TRBV5-4, the J call TRBJ1-1, with D unclear. The CDR3 runs 13 residues. V was trimmed by 1 base and J by 3 bases, leaving 7 bases between them. CDR1 SGHNT and CDR2 YYREEE come from the germline V gene (reference sequence). CDR3 protein: CASSLLSYTEAFF. Here the CDR3 DNA reads TGTGCCAGCAGCTTGTTGTCTTACACTGAAGCTTTCTTT.

The chain links TRBV6-6 to TRBJ1-4, with D unclear. V gave up 8 bases and J gave up 14 bases, with 15 bases separating them. CDR1 MNHNY and CDR2 SVGAGI come from the germline V gene (reference sequence). The CDR3 has 11 amino acids. CDR3 nucleotides: TGTGCCAGCGCGTTGGAAAAAGGGCTGTTTTTT. Its translation: CASALEKGLFF.

The chain couples TRBV5-1 to TRBJ2-5; D is uncertain. From germline, CDR1 is SGHRS and CDR2 YFSETQ. The CDR3 runs to 15 residues. The V gene lost 4 bases and the J gene lost 4 bases, with 17 bases spanning the gap. For the CDR3, the DNA is TGCGCCAGCAGCCTAGGACCCACCGCAGGAGAGACCCAGTACTTC. Its protein is CASSLGPTAGETQYF.

V and J are TRBV5-1 and TRBJ1-1; 7 nucleotides line up with TRBD1. The CDR3 consists of 15 residues. Trimming cost V 4 bases and J 3 bases; bases outside gene matches: 9. Germline V CDR1 and CDR2: SGHRS, YFSETQ. CDR3 in DNA: TGCGCCAGCAGCCTCGACAGGGCAATGGACACTGAAGCTTTCTTT. It specifies CASSLDRAMDTEAFF. Supplemented by reference TRBV5-1 and TRBJ1-1, the full variable domain reads KAGVTQTPRYLIKTRGQQVTLSCSPISGHRSVSWYQQTPGQGLQFLFEYFSETQRNKGNFPGRFSGRQFSNSRSEMNVSTLELGDSALYLCASSLDRAMDTEAFFGQGTRLTVV.

V usage is TRBV6-5 and J usage is TRBJ2-7, with D perhaps TRBD1 (6 bases). Germline V gives CDR1 MNHEY, CDR2 SVGAGI. The CDR3 is 15 amino acids. Trimming stripped 7 bases from V and 3 bases from J, with 19 bases between. In DNA form, the CDR3 reads TGTGCCAGCACCACATATTTACAGGGACACTACGAGCAGTACTTC. Amino acids: CASTTYLQGHYEQYF.